This T cell receptor beta chain was sequenced for a study of vaccination effects on CD4 cells after COVID-19. Points on this clone: Its antigen remains unidentified.

Germline CDR1 LGHDT, CDR2 YNNKEL (reference sequence). The CDR3 length is 15 residues. V shed 7 bases, J shed 5 bases, and the junction held 12 bases outside the gene matches. The assay was immunoSEQ multiplex PCR, and TCRdb's table has in-frame clones only and misses some. There are roughly 75,000 clones in the sample; roughly 78% occur only once, and approximately 3.7% lies in the top ten. Under the ViraFEST assay, PBMC were stimulated with viral peptide pools so that antigen-specific CD4+ T cells expanded. Sequencing was performed afterwards. Investigators separated out CD4+ T cells once 10 days of culture had passed. Neither prior SARS-CoV-2 infection nor positive nucleocapsid antibodies were present in the vaccine recipients. Half-medium changes using IL-2 medium occurred on days 3 and 7.

This specimen was CD4+ T cells from PBMCs cultured with HCoV-OC43 spike peptides, taken before COVID-19 vaccination. Subset described: HCoV-OC43 spike overlapping peptide pool stimulation. The chain couples TRBV3-1 (or the pseudogene TRBV3-2) to TRBJ2-5, with 8 nucleotides matching TRBD2. This TCR was sampled from a human donor who received a COVID-19 vaccine. The CDR3 coding sequence is TGTGCCAGCACCATCCCCCGGGGGGGCGGGGAGACCCAGTACTTC. It encodes CASTIPRGGGETQYF.